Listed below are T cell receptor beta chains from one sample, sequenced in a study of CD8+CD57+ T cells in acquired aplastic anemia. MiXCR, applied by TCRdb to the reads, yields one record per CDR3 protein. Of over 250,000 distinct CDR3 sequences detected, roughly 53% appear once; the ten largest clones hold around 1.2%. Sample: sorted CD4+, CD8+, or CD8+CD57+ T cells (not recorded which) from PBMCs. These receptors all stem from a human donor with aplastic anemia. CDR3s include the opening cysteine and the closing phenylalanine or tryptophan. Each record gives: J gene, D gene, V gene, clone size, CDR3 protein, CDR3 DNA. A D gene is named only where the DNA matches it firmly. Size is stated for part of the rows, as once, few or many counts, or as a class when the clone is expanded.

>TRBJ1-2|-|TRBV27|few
CASSLSVNYGYTF
TGTGCCAGCAGTTTATCCGTTAACTATGGCTACACCTTC
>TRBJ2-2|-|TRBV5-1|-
CASSLNARELFF
TGCGCCAGCAGCTTGAACGCCAGGGAGCTCTTTTTT
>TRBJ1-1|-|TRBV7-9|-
CASSSTAGLNTEAFF
TGTGCCAGCAGCTCCACAGCTGGGTTGAACACTGAAGCTTTCTTT
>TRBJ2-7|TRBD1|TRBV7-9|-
CASSSKQGRNTYEQYF
TGTGCCAGCAGCTCTAAACAGGGGCGTAATACCTACGAGCAGTACTTC
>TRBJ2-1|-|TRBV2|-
CASSERDYNEQFF
TGTGCCAGCAGTGAACGGGACTACAATGAGCAGTTCTTC
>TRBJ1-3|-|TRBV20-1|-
CSARASGNTIYF
TGCAGTGCTAGAGCGTCTGGAAACACCATATATTTT
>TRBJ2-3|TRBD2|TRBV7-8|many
CASSRQTSGRQYF
TGTGCCAGCAGCCGGCAAACTAGCGGGAGGCAGTATTTT
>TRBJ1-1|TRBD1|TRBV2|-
CASTIGGLAGNEAFF
TGTGCCAGCACGATAGGGGGCCTAGCGGGCAATGAAGCTTTCTTT
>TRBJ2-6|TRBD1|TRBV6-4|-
CASSGTGGAGANVLTF
TGTGCCAGCAGTGGGACAGGGGGCGCCGGGGCCAACGTCCTGACTTTC
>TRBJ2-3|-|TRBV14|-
CASSDMKTSYTDTQYF
TGTGCCAGCAGCGATATGAAGACCTCGTACACAGATACGCAGTATTTT
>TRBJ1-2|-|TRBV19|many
CASRRNLYGYTF
TGTGCCAGTAGAAGGAATCTTTATGGCTACACCTTC